This T cell receptor beta chain emerged from a study of OX40 agonist ivuxolimab in advanced cancers. Study summary: Dose-escalation patients' cancers were hepatocellular carcinoma, melanoma, renal cell or head and neck cancer.

This clone came up once. Only in-frame clones appear in the TCRdb table, and some are missing; sequencing was by immunoSEQ multiplex PCR. This sample carries about 61,000 clones, around 82% of them seen once, and the ten largest clones take more than 0.4%. This TCR was recovered from an adult with an advanced solid tumor such as melanoma, head and neck, liver or kidney cancer. This specimen was CD4+ or CD8+ T cells sorted from blood, taken in a trial of the OX40 agonist ivuxolimab.

The CDR3 DNA follows: TGTGCCAGCAGCCGCGGCGGGGGACGAATCGCAGATACGCAGTATTTT. The encoded protein is CASSRGGGRIADTQYF. The chain has TRBV14 and TRBJ2-3; TRBD2 matches at 7 bases. CDR1 and CDR2 from the germline V gene are SGHDN and FVKESK. The CDR3 is 16 residues long. With V trimmed by 4 bases and J by 4 bases, 11 bases remained unmatched.